Each of the 6 T cell receptor beta chains below was sequenced from the same sample in a study of CD4 T cells in relation to SARS-CoV-2 and coronaviruses. Sequenced by immunoSEQ multiplex PCR; TCRdb stores in-frame clones only, minus some. This sample carries 32,000 or so clones, more than 75% of them seen once, and the ten largest clones take approximately 14%. No antigen has been assigned to these receptors. The unexposed donors gave CD4+ T cells in about 2010-2019, prior to COVID-19. Isolation of CD4+ T cells took place after about 10 days in culture. Sequenced: CD4+ T cells from PBMCs, cultured in vitro. The source of these receptors is a human donor in good health.

The chain employs TRBV29-1 and TRBJ2-5; D gene unclear. The CDR3 has 11 residues. V lost 5 bases and J 1 base, leaving 5 bases between the germline ends. Germline V lookup: CDR1 SQVTM, CDR2 ANQGSEA. The CDR3: CSVRVQETQYF. In DNA, the CDR3 is TGCAGCGTTCGGGTCCAAGAGACCCAGTACTTC.

The chain couples TRBV4-1 to TRBJ1-2; D possibly corresponds to TRBD1 (5 bases). The CDR3 is 16 amino acids. Trimming took 0 bases from V and 2 from J, leaving 13 bases between them. CDR1 and CDR2 from the germline V gene are MGHRA and YSYEKL. The CDR3 here is CASSQERGSANYGYTF. CDR3 bases: TGCGCCAGCAGCCAAGAGAGGGGCAGCGCGAACTATGGCTACACCTTC.

The gene calls are TRBV19 and TRBJ1-2; 9 positions match TRBD1. Germline V gene lookup returns CDR1 LNHDA and CDR2 SQIVND (reference sequence). Trimming removed 3 bases from V and 4 bases from J; junction bases left unmatched: 15. The CDR3 is 18 residues long. In DNA form, the CDR3 reads TGTGCCAGTAGTATCCCATTCCGCCGGACAGGGGCCCTCTATGGCTACACCTTC. Protein sequence: CASSIPFRRTGALYGYTF.

This clone was seen only a few times. The J gene is TRBJ2-1, the V gene TRBV12-5, with TRBD2 matching over 8 bases. The CDR3 loop spans 15 amino acids. V was pared by 7 bases and J by 6 bases, with 11 bases of the junction left unmatched. Germline CDR1 LGHNT, CDR2 FRNRAP. The CDR3 spells CASAPRGLAGNEQFF. DNA for the CDR3: TGTGCTAGTGCCCCTCGGGGTCTAGCGGGCAATGAGCAGTTCTTC.

The chain has TRBV7-2 and TRBJ1-5, with unresolved D. CDR3 length: 12 residues. Germline V gene sequence: CDR1 SGHTA, CDR2 FQGNSA. Deletions cut 5 bases from V and 8 bases from J, with 10 bases between. CDR3 DNA: TGTGCCAGCAGCCCCGGGGAGAAGCCCCAGCATTTT. This encodes CASSPGEKPQHF. The whole variable domain, remainder taken from reference TRBV7-2 and TRBJ1-5, is GAGVSQSPSNKVTEKGKDVELRCDPISGHTALYWYRQSLGQGLEFLIYFQGNSAPDKSGLPSDRFSAERTGGSVSTLTIQRTQQEDSAVYLCASSPGEKPQHFGDGTRLSIL.

This clone was picked up a small number of times. This chain uses TRBV6-4 with TRBJ1-6, with D perhaps TRBD1 (6 bases). The ends were cut back, 5 bases at V and 4 bases at J, with 9 bases in the middle. CDR1 is MRHNA and CDR2 is SNTAGT in the germline V gene. This CDR3 is 14 amino acids long. The CDR3 sequence is CASSPGQYNSPLHF. DNA of the CDR3: TGTGCCAGCAGTCCTGGACAGTATAATTCACCCCTCCACTTT.